Listed here is a single TCR beta chain. The data derive from a study of T cell changes during pregnancy in multiple sclerosis. The CDR3 is made up of 15 amino acids. In germline, CDR1 is GTSNPN, CDR2 SVGIG (reference sequence). The J segment lost 5 bases and the V segment lost 0 bases, leaving 10 bases of the junction unmatched. Assay: immunoSEQ multiplex PCR; the TCRdb copy retains only in-frame clones and omits some. Of about 20,000 clones in the sample, 75% to 90% were seen once. V usage is TRBV30 and J usage is TRBJ2-7, with 7 positions matching TRBD2. This TCR came from a female donor in good health, enrolled as a control in a pregnancy study. Material: CD8+ T cells from peripheral blood mononuclear cells, obtained after pregnancy. In nucleotides, the CDR3 is TGTGCCTGGAGTGTGGGGGGAGGGAGGGAACACGAGCAGTACTTC. It codes for CAWSVGGGREHEQYF.